The 15 T cell receptor beta chains presented below share a single source sample, sequenced in a study of OX40 agonist ivuxolimab in advanced cancers. The method was immunoSEQ multiplex PCR; TCRdb's version includes in-frame clones alone and lacks a portion of them. The sample lists about 46,000 clones, about 88% occurring once. The sequenced sample was CD4+ or CD8+ T cells sorted from blood, obtained in a trial of the OX40 agonist ivuxolimab. Every receptor here comes from an adult with an advanced solid tumor such as melanoma, head and neck, liver or kidney cancer.

This rearrangement joins TRBV6-6 to TRBJ2-2; the match to TRBD2 covers 7 bases. Germline V lookup: CDR1 MNHNY, CDR2 SVGAGI (reference sequence). V was pared by 2 bases and J by 8 bases, with 2 bases of the junction left unmatched. The CDR3 sequence is 13 residues long. The CDR3 region has the DNA TGTGCCAGCAGTTACGGTAGCGGGGGGGAGCTGTTTTTT. This translates into CASSYGSGGELFF.

The chain combines TRBV7-9 with TRBJ2-3; D unclear. Trimming took 1 base from V and 5 from J, leaving 7 bases between them. The germline V gene encodes CDR1 SEHNR and CDR2 FQNEAQ (reference sequence). The CDR3 length is 13 residues. For the CDR3, the DNA is TGTGCCAGCAGCTTAGTGGTTGGAGATACGCAGTATTTT. It is translated as CASSLVVGDTQYF.

The chain couples TRBV7-9 to TRBJ2-7; 9 bases align to TRBD1. This CDR3 comprises 13 residues. V was clipped by 6 bases and J by 5 bases; unmatched bases: 5. From germline, CDR1 is SEHNR and CDR2 FQNEAQ (reference sequence). The CDR3, as DNA: TGTGCCAGCAGTCAACAGGGGGCCCACGAGCAGTACTTC. Its protein product is CASSQQGAHEQYF.

This rearrangement joins TRBV19 to TRBJ2-7, with 9 bases aligning to TRBD1. CDR3 length: 14 residues. Looked up from germline, CDR1 is LNHDA and CDR2 is SQIVND (reference sequence). The junction had 2 bases not matched to a gene; V was cut back by 3 bases and J by 2 bases. CDR3 sequence (DNA): TGTGCCAGTAGTATGGGGACAGGGACCTACGAGCAGTACTTC. It yields the protein CASSMGTGTYEQYF.

The chain has TRBV27 and TRBJ2-3, with D tentatively TRBD1 (6 bases). V lost 3 bases, J lost 5 bases, and 15 bases lay in between. The germline gives CDR1 MNHEY, CDR2 SMNVEV (reference sequence). The CDR3 has 15 residues. CDR3 amino acids: CASSFLRTALDTQYF. The CDR3 DNA reads as TGTGCCAGCAGTTTTCTCCGGACAGCTTTAGATACGCAGTATTTT.

The rearrangement uses TRBV5-1 and TRBJ1-2; TRBD1 is a possible D gene (6 bases). CDR1 SGHRS and CDR2 YFSETQ come from the germline V gene. This CDR3 is 14 amino acids long. Trimming shortened V by 4 bases and J by 4 bases, and 14 bases separated the two germline ends. CDR3 sequence (DNA): TGCGCCAGCAGCCCGGACAGAGTGGCCTATGGCTACACCTTC. Amino acids: CASSPDRVAYGYTF.

The V call is TRBV7-3, the J call TRBJ2-3; D could derive from TRBD1 or TRBD2 (5 bases each). The germline gives CDR1 SGHTA, CDR2 FQGTGA. V was pared by 6 bases and J by 1 base, with 17 bases between. This CDR3 comprises 16 residues. The CDR3 region is CASSLTGTSGTDTQYF. The CDR3 DNA reads TGTGCCAGCAGTCTCACCGGGACCTCAGGCACAGATACGCAGTATTTT.

In this sample, this clone turned up once. The V and J genes are TRBV6-1 and TRBJ2-3, with D perhaps TRBD2 (6 bases). The CDR3 length is 18 residues. The germline V gene has CDR1 MNHNS and CDR2 SASEGT. Trimming removed 0 bases at V and 1 base at J, with 17 bases between. The CDR3 sequence: CASSEAWSGATGTDTQYF. DNA of the CDR3: TGTGCCAGCAGTGAAGCGTGGTCGGGAGCCACGGGCACAGATACGCAGTATTTT.

The chain combines TRBV6-1 with TRBJ1-1; 7 bases fit TRBD1. The CDR3 consists of 14 residues. Germline V lookup: CDR1 MNHNS, CDR2 SASEGT. The ends lost 6 bases at V and 5 bases at J; junction bases unmatched: 9. The CDR3 DNA reads TGTGCCAGCAGATTACAGGGGCGGAGGACTGAAGCTTTCTTT. Protein product: CASRLQGRRTEAFF.

The gene calls are TRBV9 and TRBJ2-7; 9 nucleotides line up with TRBD2. From germline, CDR1 is SGDLS and CDR2 YYNGEE. Trimming took 3 bases from V and 2 from J; bases not matched to a gene: 3. This CDR3 comprises 14 residues. The DNA for the CDR3 is TGTGCCAGCAGCGAGGGACTAGCCACCTACGAGCAGTACTTC. The encoded protein is CASSEGLATYEQYF.

Written as DNA, the CDR3 is TGCGCCAGCAGCCAAGATATTAGGACTGCTGGAAACACCATATATTTT. This translates into CASSQDIRTAGNTIYF. The chain carries TRBV4-1 and TRBJ1-3; D unclear. The CDR3 consists of 16 residues. CDR1 MGHRA and CDR2 YSYEKL come from the germline V gene. V lost 0 bases and J 2 bases, leaving 11 bases between the germline ends.

With regard to this clone: Its ends do not fully match the called genes, so a read error is possible. The V and J genes are TRBV19 and TRBJ2-3; TRBD1 agrees at 12 bases. Germline loops: CDR1 LNHDA, CDR2 SQIVND (reference sequence). This CDR3 has 16 amino acids. The CDR3 DNA sequence: TGTGCCAGTAGTATTCCCGGGACAGGGGGCACGGATACGCAGTATTTT. This sequence encodes CASSIPGTGGTDTQYF.

The chain employs TRBV7-9 and TRBJ1-2; D ambiguous. V was cut by 3 bases and J by 0 bases, with 8 bases left in between. Germline values: CDR1 SEHNR, CDR2 FQNEAQ (reference sequence). The CDR3 has 14 residues. In DNA, the CDR3 is TGTGCCAGCAGCTTGTACTCAGCTAACTATGGCTACACCTTC. Its translation is CASSLYSANYGYTF.

This clone was recorded a few times. The chain is built from TRBV2 and TRBJ1-2, with D possibly TRBD1 on 6 matching bases. In germline, CDR1 is SNHLY, CDR2 FYNNEI. Trimming took off 6 bases at V and 2 bases at J, with 16 bases between the two ends. The CDR3 covers 15 residues. CDR3 DNA sequence: TGTGCCAGCAGGCCAGGGGAGACTGGGAACTATGGCTACACCTTC. It specifies CASRPGETGNYGYTF. Based on the CDR3 plus reference TRBV2 and TRBJ1-2, the full variable domain is EPEVTQTPSHQVTQMGQEVILRCVPISNHLYFYWYRQILGQKVEFLVSFYNNEISEKSEIFDDQFSVERPDGSNFTLKIRSTKLEDSAMYFCASRPGETGNYGYTFGSGTRLTVV.

The chain combines TRBV6-5 with TRBJ2-7, with 11 bases identical to TRBD2. The V and J ends lost 0 bases and 3 bases, in that order; junction bases with no gene match: 4. Germline CDR1 reads MNHEY; CDR2 reads SVGAGI. The CDR3 runs to 16 residues. In DNA form, the CDR3 reads TGTGCCAGCAGTTACTCGAGTAGCGGGGGGGTCTACGAGCAGTACTTC. It codes for CASSYSSSGGVYEQYF.